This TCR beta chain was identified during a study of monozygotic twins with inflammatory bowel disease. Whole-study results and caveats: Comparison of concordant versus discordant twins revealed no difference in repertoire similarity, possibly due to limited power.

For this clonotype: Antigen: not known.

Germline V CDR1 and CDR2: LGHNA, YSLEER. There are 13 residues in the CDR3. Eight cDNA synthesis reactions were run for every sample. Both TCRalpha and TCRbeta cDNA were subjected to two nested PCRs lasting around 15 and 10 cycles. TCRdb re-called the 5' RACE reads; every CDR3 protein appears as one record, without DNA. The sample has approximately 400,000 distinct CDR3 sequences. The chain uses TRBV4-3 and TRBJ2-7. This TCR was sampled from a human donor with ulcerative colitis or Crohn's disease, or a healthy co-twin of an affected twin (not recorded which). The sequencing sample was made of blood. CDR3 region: CASSQGPVAEQYF.